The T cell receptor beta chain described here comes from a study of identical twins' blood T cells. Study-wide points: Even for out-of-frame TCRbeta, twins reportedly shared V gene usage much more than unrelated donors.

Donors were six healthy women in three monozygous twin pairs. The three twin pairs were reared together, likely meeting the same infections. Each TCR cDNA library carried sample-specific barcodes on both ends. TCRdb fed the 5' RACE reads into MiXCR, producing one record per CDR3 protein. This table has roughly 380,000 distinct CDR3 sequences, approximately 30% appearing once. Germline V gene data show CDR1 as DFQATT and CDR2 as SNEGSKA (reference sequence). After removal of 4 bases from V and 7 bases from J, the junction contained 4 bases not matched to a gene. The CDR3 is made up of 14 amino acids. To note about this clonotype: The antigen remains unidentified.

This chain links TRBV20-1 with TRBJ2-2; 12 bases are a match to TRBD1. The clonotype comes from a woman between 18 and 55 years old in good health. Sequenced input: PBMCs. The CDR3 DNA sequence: TGCAGTGCTACCGGGACAGGGGGCCACGGGGAGCTGTTTTTT. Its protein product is CSATGTGGHGELFF.